Below are 32 T cell receptor beta chains sequenced from a single sample in a study of T cell changes during pregnancy in multiple sclerosis. Assay: immunoSEQ multiplex PCR; the TCRdb copy retains only in-frame clones and omits some. The table shows about 60,000 clones, with approximately 92% occurring only once. The sequencing used peripheral blood, collected in the first trimester of pregnancy. The source of these receptors is a female donor with multiple sclerosis, enrolled in a pregnancy study.

This chain links TRBV5-1 with TRBJ1-2; the D gene is possibly TRBD1 (5 bases). The CDR3 spans 15 residues. V was cut by 0 bases and J by 8 bases, with 17 bases left in between. In germline, CDR1 is SGHRS, CDR2 YFSETQ. The CDR3 sequence is CASSLAGVGNKGYTF. The DNA of the CDR3 is TGCGCCAGCAGCTTGGCGGGGGTCGGAAATAAGGGCTACACCTTC.

This sequence joins TRBV6-5 and TRBJ2-5; 11 bases line up with TRBD2. The J call may not be correct, given that the DNA end is closer to TRBJ2-7. This CDR3 has 15 amino acids. CDR1 is MNHEY, CDR2 SVGAGI, per germline. DNA for the CDR3: TGTGCCAGCAGTCTACTAGCGGGGGAGTCCTACGAGCAGTACTTC. Translation: CASSLLAGESYEQYF.

The V and J genes are TRBV21-1 and TRBJ2-7; TRBD1 was called by the table and not checked on the DNA. TRBV21-1 is termed a pseudogene. The CDR3 sequence is 15 residues long. CDR3 loop: CASSSRDRGHGEQYF. The DNA of the CDR3 is TGTGCCAGCAGCAGCCGGGACAGGGGCCATGGCGAGCAGTACTTC.

This clone appeared once. The chain couples TRBV15 to TRBJ2-6; D perhaps matches TRBD1 (6 bases). CDR3 length: 16 amino acids. V was pared by 2 bases and J by 0 bases, with 8 bases between. The germline gives CDR1 LNHNV, CDR2 YYDKDF (reference sequence). The CDR3 loop reads CATSRTRGSGANVLTF. In nucleotides, the CDR3 is TGTGCCACCAGCAGAACCAGGGGCTCTGGGGCCAACGTCCTGACTTTC.

This clone was found once. The chain has TRBV18 and TRBJ2-5; 14 positions agree with TRBD2. V was clipped by 2 bases and J by 2 bases; unmatched bases: 1. Germline V gene data show CDR1 as KGHSH and CDR2 as LQKENI. This CDR3 is built from 16 residues. The CDR3 spells CASSPRLAGGQETQYF. Written as DNA, the CDR3 is TGTGCCAGCTCACCAAGACTAGCGGGGGGGCAAGAGACCCAGTACTTC.

This chain joins TRBV27 and TRBJ2-7; tentatively, D is TRBD1 (6 bases). The CDR3 sequence is 15 residues long. With 2 bases removed from V and 3 bases from J, the gap between germline ends came to 14 bases. Germline V gene lookup returns CDR1 MNHEY and CDR2 SMNVEV (reference sequence). The CDR3 loop is CASSLGGGKVYEQYF. The CDR3 DNA reads as TGTGCCAGCAGTTTAGGGGGCGGCAAAGTCTACGAGCAGTACTTC.

This rearrangement joins TRBV19 to TRBJ2-7, with D possibly TRBD2 on 5 matching bases. The CDR3 contains 13 residues. V lost 9 bases and J lost 2, with 14 bases in between. Germline-derived CDR1 and CDR2 are LNHDA and SQIVND (reference sequence). Here the CDR3 DNA reads TGTGCCAGCAGCCCCGGACTTCCCTACGAGCAGTACTTC. Residues: CASSPGLPYEQYF.

This clone was detected only once. V is TRBV7-2 and J is TRBJ2-6; tentative D call: TRBD1 (5 bases). This CDR3 has 15 residues. CDR1 SGHTA and CDR2 FQGNSA come from the germline V gene. V was pared by 5 bases and J by 4 bases, with 12 bases between. In nucleotides, the CDR3 is TGTGCCAGCAGCCTAGACAGTTCCGGGGCCAACGTCCTGACTTTC. Translating gives CASSLDSSGANVLTF.

The rearrangement uses TRBV10-3 and TRBJ1-3; 7 nucleotides agree with TRBD1. Germline CDR1 and CDR2: ENHRY and SYGVKD. This CDR3 region has 15 residues. The J segment lost 2 bases and the V segment lost 5 bases, leaving 6 bases of the junction unmatched. CDR3 DNA sequence: TGTGCCATCAGTCCACGGACAGGTACTGGAAACACCATATATTTT. Encoded protein: CAISPRTGTGNTIYF.

This chain links TRBV19 with TRBJ2-3; TRBD2 agrees at 12 bases. V gave up 4 bases and J gave up 0 bases; unmatched junction bases: 8. Germline V gives CDR1 LNHDA, CDR2 SQIVND (reference sequence). The CDR3 has 18 amino acids. CDR3 nucleotide sequence: TGTGCCAGTAGTAAAGTACTAGCGGGGGGCCGGAGCACAGATACGCAGTATTTT. It specifies CASSKVLAGGRSTDTQYF.

This clone was counted once. Here the CDR3 reads CASSVDRAPNEKLFF. The CDR3 nucleotides are TGTGCCAGCAGCGTCGACAGGGCCCCTAATGAAAAACTGTTTTTT. The chain is built from TRBV7-2 and TRBJ1-4, with 7 bases identical to TRBD1. The CDR3 consists of 15 residues. Unmatched junction bases numbered 6, after V lost 5 bases and J lost 3 bases. Germline V gives CDR1 SGHTA, CDR2 FQGNSA.

This clone was seen once. The genes are TRBV29-1 and TRBJ2-5, with D possibly matching TRBD2 (7 bases). The V end was cut by 5 bases, the J end by 2 bases, with 18 bases between. Germline lookup yields CDR1 SQVTM and CDR2 ANQGSEA. There are 15 residues in the CDR3. CDR3: CSVREGGGLQETQYF. CDR3 coding DNA: TGCAGCGTTAGGGAGGGGGGGGGTTTACAAGAGACCCAGTACTTC.

This clone appeared a single time. The chain uses TRBV5-6 and TRBJ1-5; the D is unclear. V was trimmed by 3 bases and J by 5 bases, leaving 12 bases between them. The CDR3 covers 14 residues. Germline V gene sequence: CDR1 SGHDT, CDR2 YYEEEE. Here the CDR3 DNA reads TGTGCCAGCAGCTCGGCGGGAGGACATCAGCCCCAGCATTTT. Translating it yields CASSSAGGHQPQHF.

This clone appeared a single time. J is TRBJ1-2 and V is TRBV5-8, with TRBD1 as a possible D gene (5 bases). V dropped 1 base and J dropped 1 base, with 11 bases sitting between them. Germline CDR1 SGHTS, CDR2 YDEGEE. The CDR3 runs to 15 residues. The CDR3 sequence: CASSLRRVINYGYTF. DNA for the CDR3: TGTGCCAGCAGCTTGCGCAGGGTGATTAACTATGGCTACACCTTC. Full variable domain (rest looked up from reference TRBV5-8 and TRBJ1-2): EAGVTQSPTHLIKTRGQQATLRCSPISGHTSVYWYQQALGLGLQFLLWYDEGEERNRGNFPPRFSGRQFPNYSSELNVNALELEDSALYLCASSLRRVINYGYTFGSGTRLTVV.

J is TRBJ2-5 and V is TRBV27, with D possibly matching TRBD2 (7 bases). The CDR3 covers 12 residues. Germline V gives CDR1 MNHEY, CDR2 SMNVEV (reference sequence). V lost 9 bases, J lost 6 bases, and 14 bases lay in between. The CDR3 sequence is CASKTGGQTQYF. CDR3 bases: TGTGCCAGTAAGACGGGGGGCCAGACCCAGTACTTC.

This chain connects TRBV5-6 to TRBJ2-5; no clear D gene. Germline CDR1 is SGHDT and CDR2 is YYEEEE. CDR3 length equals 14 residues. Trimming pared 0 bases from V and 4 bases from J, leaving 10 bases between. DNA of the CDR3: TGTGCCAGCAGCTTGGGACACCTGCCAGAGACCCAGTACTTC. Amino acid sequence: CASSLGHLPETQYF.

In DNA, the CDR3 is TGTGCCAGCAGCGTATACGGGATGAACACTGAAGCTTTCTTT. Its translation: CASSVYGMNTEAFF. This rearrangement joins TRBV9 to TRBJ1-1; D not resolved. V was cut by 1 base and J by 0 bases, with 7 bases left in between. CDR1 SGDLS and CDR2 YYNGEE come from the germline V gene. The CDR3 is 14 amino acids.

The genes are TRBV7-6 and TRBJ1-6; TRBD1 is a possible D gene (6 bases). The germline gives CDR1 SGHVS, CDR2 FNYEAQ. The CDR3 covers 17 residues. The germline V and J ends were trimmed by 1 base and 7 bases, with 17 bases remaining between them. The CDR3 loop is CASSLESMDSRNSPLHF. The CDR3 DNA is TGTGCCAGCAGCTTAGAAAGTATGGACAGTCGCAATTCACCCCTCCACTTT.

The chain employs TRBV9 and TRBJ1-3; D gene uncertain. CDR3 length equals 11 residues. Germline CDR1 SGDLS, CDR2 YYNGEE. V was pared by 4 bases and J by 7 bases, with 6 bases between. The CDR3 sequence is CASSSSNTIYF. CDR3 nucleotides: TGTGCCAGCAGCTCCTCGAACACCATATATTTT.

This rearrangement joins TRBV2 to TRBJ1-3; D gene unclear. The germline CDR1 and CDR2 sequences are SNHLY and FYNNEI. The CDR3 totals 14 residues. Trimming removed 4 bases at V and 0 bases at J, with 7 bases between. CDR3 amino acids: CASSGLSSGNTIYF. The CDR3 bases are TGTGCCAGCAGTGGACTGAGCTCTGGAAACACCATATATTTT.

The V call is TRBV19, the J call TRBJ1-2; no clear D gene. CDR1 is LNHDA and CDR2 is SQIVND in the germline V gene (reference sequence). The CDR3 is made up of 14 amino acids. V lost 3 bases and J lost 4, with 12 bases in between. The chain's CDR3 is CASSIGAGTYGYTF. The CDR3, as DNA: TGTGCCAGTAGTATCGGTGCGGGAACCTATGGCTACACCTTC.

The chain uses TRBV7-2 and TRBJ2-7; 7 positions agree with TRBD1. V was clipped by 5 bases and J by 2 bases; unmatched bases: 15. The germline CDR1 and CDR2 sequences are SGHTA and FQGNSA. The length of the CDR3 is 17 residues. CDR3 sequence: CASSRLLLRDSTYEQYF. DNA for the CDR3: TGTGCCAGCAGCCGCCTTCTTCTCCGGGACAGTACCTACGAGCAGTACTTC.

The chain combines TRBV4-1 with TRBJ1-5; a possible D gene is TRBD1 (6 bases). The germline V gene has CDR1 MGHRA and CDR2 YSYEKL. V dropped 0 bases and J dropped 7 bases, with 10 bases sitting between them. The CDR3 extends over 14 amino acids. This CDR3 is CASSQDTGIQPQHF. Written as DNA, the CDR3 is TGCGCCAGCAGCCAAGACACAGGGATCCAGCCCCAGCATTTT.

This chain joins TRBV11-2 and TRBJ1-6; possible D gene TRBD1, 5 bases. CDR1 SGHAT and CDR2 FQNNGV come from the germline V gene. CDR3 size: 15 residues. The V end lost 8 bases, the J end lost 10 bases, and 21 bases lay between the germline ends. CDR3 bases: TGTGCCAGCTCCCTTTCGGGGGGTGTTGGCTCACCCCTCCACTTT. Amino acids: CASSLSGGVGSPLHF.

The chain uses TRBV7-9 and TRBJ2-2, with 9 bases matching TRBD1. The germline V gene has CDR1 SEHNR and CDR2 FQNEAQ (reference sequence). The CDR3 loop spans 16 amino acids. J lost 3 bases, V lost 5 bases, and 7 bases had no gene match. The CDR3 DNA follows: TGTGCCAGCAGCCCTCAGGACAGGGGCCACACCGGGGAGCTGTTTTTT. The encoded protein is CASSPQDRGHTGELFF.

The chain carries TRBV12-5 and TRBJ1-6; D uncertain. CDR1 and CDR2 (germline): LGHNT, FRNRAP. The CDR3 loop spans 12 amino acids. The ends were cut back, 7 bases at V and 10 bases at J, with 11 bases in the middle. The CDR3 DNA follows: TGTGCTAGTGCCATTTCGAGGTCACCCCTCCACTTT. Translation gives CASAISRSPLHF.

CDR3 residues: CASSPEGSGELFF. The CDR3 coding sequence is TGCGCCAGCAGCCCGGAGGGGTCCGGGGAGCTGTTTTTT. The chain couples TRBV5-1 to TRBJ2-2; D might be TRBD2 (6 bases). CDR3 length equals 13 residues. CDR1 and CDR2 (germline): SGHRS, YFSETQ. Deletions cut 4 bases from V and 6 bases from J, with 10 bases between.

This chain joins TRBV2 and TRBJ1-2; 7 bases align to TRBD1. The CDR3 has 16 amino acids. Germline-derived CDR1 and CDR2 are SNHLY and FYNNEI. Trimming at V came to 8 bases and at J to 1 base, leaving 13 bases not matched to a gene. CDR3 bases: TGTGCCAGCGCGTTTAGACAGGGAAAGAATAACTATGGCTACACCTTC. Its translation: CASAFRQGKNNYGYTF.

This rearrangement joins TRBV4-3 to TRBJ1-2; TRBD1 matches 8 bases. The trim removed 3 bases at V and 0 bases at J, leaving 3 bases unmatched. Germline V gives CDR1 LGHNA, CDR2 YSLEER. The CDR3 spans 15 residues. CDR3 DNA: TGCGCCAGCAGCCAGGGACAGGCGACTAACTATGGCTACACCTTC. It translates to CASSQGQATNYGYTF.

V is TRBV9 and J is TRBJ2-7, with a possible D match to TRBD1 (6 bases). Germline assignment: CDR1 SGDLS and CDR2 YYNGEE. Trimming pared 4 bases from V and 1 base from J, leaving 18 bases between. The CDR3 is made up of 16 amino acids. The CDR3 DNA reads as TGTGCCAGCAGCTCAGGGGTGTTAAGCTCGTCCTACGAGCAGTACTTC. Its protein is CASSSGVLSSSYEQYF.

The chain is built from TRBV7-2 and TRBJ2-5, with D maybe TRBD1 (6 bases). Germline V gene lookup returns CDR1 SGHTA and CDR2 FQGNSA. Deletions cut 5 bases from V and 4 bases from J, with 11 bases between. This CDR3 has 13 residues. As DNA, the CDR3 is TGTGCCAGCAGCCGAGGGGGAACAGAGACCCAGTACTTC. It is translated as CASSRGGTETQYF.

The CDR3 sequence is CAWKSGGAIDTQYF. CDR3 DNA: TGTGCCTGGAAGAGCGGGGGGGCAATAGATACGCAGTATTTT. The chain carries TRBV30 and TRBJ2-3; TRBD2 agrees at 10 bases. Germline V CDR1 and CDR2: GTSNPN, SVGIG (reference sequence). V trimming: 4 bases; J trimming: 5 bases; junction bases outside the gene matches: 6. This CDR3 contains 14 residues. Full variable domain (rest looked up from reference TRBV30 and TRBJ2-3): SQTIHQWPATLVQPVGSPLSLECTVEGTSNPNLYWYRQAAGRGLQLLFYSVGIGQISSEVPQNLSASRPQDRQFILSSKKLLLSDSGFYLCAWKSGGAIDTQYFGPGTRLTVL.